The rows below give T cell receptor beta chains drawn from one sample of a study of blood T cell repertoires in COVID-19. The repertoire was sequenced with immunoSEQ multiplex PCR; TCRdb's copy has only in-frame clones and lacks some. The data hold around 260,000 clones, with roughly 90% observed a single time. Sequencing was carried out using peripheral blood. The receptors stem from a man younger than 40 with acute or convalescent COVID-19. CDR3s include the opening cysteine and the closing phenylalanine or tryptophan. D genes are given only for firm matches. Clone size is stated in some rows and not others, as once, few, many or a class when expanded.

V: TRBV11-2
D: TRBD2
J: TRBJ2-7
size: .
CDR3: CASSISGGPYEQYF
DNA: TGTGCCAGCAGCATTAGCGGGGGGCCGTACGAGCAGTACTTC

V: TRBV6-5
D: .
J: TRBJ1-3
size: .
CDR3: CASSSSLTGNTIYF
DNA: TGTGCCAGCAGTTCAAGTCTAACTGGAAACACCATATATTTT

V: TRBV7-3
D: .
J: TRBJ2-1
size: .
CDR3: CASSDNGLPNYNEQFF
DNA: TGTGCCAGCAGTGACAATGGACTACCGAATTACAATGAGCAGTTCTTC

V: TRBV7-2
D: .
J: TRBJ1-6
size: .
CDR3: CASSLQGTYNSPLHF
DNA: TGTGCCAGCAGCTTACAGGGAACCTATAATTCACCCCTCCACTTT

V: TRBV11-2
D: TRBD1
J: TRBJ1-2
size: .
CDR3: CASSPSTGVPYGYTF
DNA: TGTGCCAGCAGTCCCAGTACAGGGGTCCCCTATGGCTACACCTTC

V: TRBV5-4
D: .
J: TRBJ1-2
size: .
CDR3: CASSPRVAYGYTF
DNA: TGTGCCAGCAGCCCCAGAGTAGCCTATGGCTACACCTTC

V: TRBV7-3
D: .
J: TRBJ2-1
size: once
CDR3: CASSGSGAFSNEQFF
DNA: TGTGCCAGCAGCGGGTCAGGGGCCTTTAGCAATGAGCAGTTCTTC

V: TRBV19
D: .
J: TRBJ1-1
size: .
CDR3: CASSLHGGEAFF
DNA: TGTGCCAGTAGTTTACACGGCGGTGAAGCTTTCTTT

V: TRBV5-1
D: .
J: TRBJ2-2
size: .
CDR3: CASRRDSLNTGELFF
DNA: TGCGCCAGCAGACGAGACAGTTTGAACACCGGGGAGCTGTTTTTT

V: TRBV18
D: .
J: TRBJ1-5
size: .
CDR3: CASSPPGVGVSDQPQHF
DNA: TGTGCCAGCTCACCACCGGGTGTCGGGGTCAGTGATCAGCCCCAGCATTTT

V: TRBV6-5
D: TRBD1
J: TRBJ1-2
size: .
CDR3: CASSYRWDRAAYGYTF
DNA: TGTGCCAGCAGTTACCGTTGGGACAGGGCCGCCTATGGCTACACCTTC

V: TRBV19
D: TRBD1
J: TRBJ1-1
size: once
CDR3: CASSIRGAEAFF
DNA: TGTGCCAGTAGTATCAGGGGGGCTGAAGCTTTCTTT

V: TRBV7-3
D: .
J: TRBJ1-1
size: .
CDR3: CASSLSQMTEAFF
DNA: TGTGCCAGCAGCTTATCACAGATGACTGAAGCTTTCTTT

V: TRBV27
D: .
J: TRBJ2-3
size: .
CDR3: CASSVPGVSSDTQYF
DNA: TGTGCCAGCAGTGTCCCAGGGGTCAGTTCAGATACGCAGTATTTT

V: TRBV28
D: .
J: TRBJ1-5
size: .
CDR3: CASMAISENYNQPQHF
DNA: TGTGCCAGCATGGCCATAAGCGAGAATTACAATCAGCCCCAGCATTTT

V: TRBV5-1
D: .
J: TRBJ1-1
size: .
CDR3: CASSFQTGNTEAFF
DNA: TGCGCCAGCAGCTTTCAAACAGGGAACACTGAAGCTTTCTTT

V: TRBV27
D: .
J: TRBJ1-2
size: .
CDR3: CASSPRERGYGYTF
DNA: TGTGCCAGCAGTCCGCGGGAGCGGGGGTATGGCTACACCTTC

V: TRBV4-1
D: .
J: TRBJ1-6
size: few
CDR3: CASSLSLNTGSPLHF
DNA: TGCGCCAGCAGCCTTTCTCTCAATACGGGTTCACCCCTCCACTTT

V: TRBV18
D: TRBD1
J: TRBJ2-2
size: .
CDR3: CASSPPGQGIWTGELFF
DNA: TGTGCCAGCTCACCACCAGGACAGGGAATTTGGACCGGGGAGCTGTTTTTT

V: TRBV7-9
D: .
J: TRBJ1-3
size: .
CDR3: CASRFPRGPGNTIYF
DNA: TGTGCCAGCAGATTCCCCAGGGGCCCTGGAAACACCATATATTTT

V: TRBV18
D: .
J: TRBJ2-1
size: .
CDR3: CASSPYNRVSNEQFF
DNA: TGTGCCAGCTCACCATATAACAGGGTATCAAATGAGCAGTTCTTC

V: TRBV6-5
D: TRBD1
J: TRBJ1-2
size: .
CDR3: CASRAGGVNYGYTF
DNA: TGTGCCAGCAGGGCAGGGGGCGTTAACTATGGCTACACCTTC

V: TRBV11-1
D: TRBD1
J: TRBJ1-2
size: .
CDR3: CASSIGTGPYYGYTF
DNA: TGTGCCAGCAGCATCGGGACAGGTCCTTACTATGGCTACACCTTC

V: TRBV5-5
D: .
J: TRBJ1-5
size: .
CDR3: CASSFRQSGNQPQHF
DNA: TGTGCCAGCAGCTTTAGACAGTCTGGGAATCAGCCCCAGCATTTT

V: TRBV28
D: .
J: TRBJ1-6
size: .
CDR3: CASRGAGAYNSPLHF
DNA: TGTGCCAGCAGGGGGGCAGGGGCCTATAATTCACCCCTCCACTTT